A single sample gave rise to the 5 T cell receptor beta chains below, sequenced in a study of PD-1 blockade in mismatch repair-deficient tumors (dated by TCRdb to the late 2010s). To prepare the library, the immunoSEQ multiplex PCR assay was applied. The table was pulled from immuneACCESS by TCRdb, which kept in-frame rearrangements only. Such tables lose some clones; where checked, under half of the loss comes from unresolved V genes, and the rest has no known cause. The sample includes approximately 130,000 clones, with around 83% observed a single time. The biggest ten clones account for roughly 13% of the sample. This specimen consisted of peripheral blood, obtained 44 weeks after starting pembrolizumab. The receptors originated from an adult with mismatch repair-deficient cancer.

This clone came up once. This rearrangement joins TRBV5-1 to TRBJ2-1; 14 bases fit TRBD2. The V gene end was trimmed by 0 bases and the J gene end by 7 bases; junction bases not matched to a gene: 6. The germline V gene has CDR1 SGHRS and CDR2 YFSETQ. CDR3 size: 17 residues. For the CDR3, the DNA is TGCGCCAGCAGCTTGGGACTAGCGGGAGGGCCTGGGAATGAGCAGTTCTTC. This codes for CASSLGLAGGPGNEQFF.

V and J are TRBV30 and TRBJ2-5, with D hard to call. The CDR3 contains 13 residues. Germline V CDR1 and CDR2: GTSNPN, SVGIG (reference sequence). V was clipped by 5 bases and J by 5 bases, with 15 bases between them. The CDR3 region is CAWDSALRETQYF. DNA for the CDR3: TGTGCCTGGGACTCCGCTTTAAGGGAGACCCAGTACTTC. The full variable domain, with the rest looked up from reference TRBV30 and TRBJ2-5, is SQTIHQWPATLVQPVGSPLSLECTVEGTSNPNLYWYRQAAGRGLQLLFYSVGIGQISSEVPQNLSASRPQDRQFILSSKKLLLSDSGFYLCAWDSALRETQYFGPGTRLLVL.

The V and J genes are TRBV4-2 and TRBJ1-2; TRBD1 might be the D (5 bases). The V and J ends lost 4 bases and 5 bases respectively, with 17 bases between them. CDR3 length equals 15 residues. CDR1 LGHNA and CDR2 YNFKEQ come from the germline V gene. CDR3 bases: TGTGCCAGCAGCCGAAGAAGACCGGAGGGGTATGGCTACACCTTC. Protein: CASSRRRPEGYGYTF.

The gene calls are TRBV10-3 and TRBJ2-5; the D is unclear. Per germline, CDR1 ENHRY and CDR2 SYGVKD. Trimming pared 2 bases from V and 4 bases from J, leaving 2 bases between. The CDR3 extends over 11 amino acids. The CDR3 bases are TGTGCCATCAGTGAGAGAGAGACCCAGTACTTC. This sequence encodes CAISERETQYF.

In the case of this clone: Other DNA sequences in the same sample also yield this CDR3. V gene TRBV2 combines with J gene TRBJ2-7; 7 nucleotides line up with TRBD1. Germline CDR1 and CDR2: SNHLY and FYNNEI. The CDR3 extends over 13 amino acids. After removal of 6 bases from V and 4 bases from J, the junction contained 6 bases not matched to a gene. CDR3: CASRGTEAYEQYF. The CDR3 coding sequence is TGTGCCAGCAGGGGGACAGAAGCGTACGAGCAGTACTTC.